This TCR beta chain is from a study of blood T cell repertoires in COVID-19. The wider study: The origin of the acute and convalescent COVID-19 samples was the United States, Italy and Spain. The analysed material was cDNA or gDNA that came from T cells, B-cell-depleted T cells, or PBMCs.

J was trimmed by 6 bases and V by 2 bases; bases with no gene match: 8. The CDR3 is made up of 16 amino acids. Germline V gene data show CDR1 as KGHDR and CDR2 as SFDVKD. The authors' processing: Nucleated cell number was recorded as an estimate derived from reference gene primer amplification. Here immunoSEQ multiplex PCR was the method, and the copy in TCRdb shows in-frame clones only, minus some. That table is the source of V, J and clone size, and D and trimming were worked out from the DNA. The sample records 250,000 to 350,000 clones, about nine tenths being singletons. The source is a woman aged 40 to 55 who had recovered from COVID-19. The specimen sequenced was peripheral blood. The gene calls are TRBV24-1 and TRBJ2-7, with 11 bases lining up with TRBD2. The CDR3, as DNA: TGTGCCACCAGTGATTCACTAGCGGGAGCGGGGAGCGAGCAGTACTTC. Translating gives CATSDSLAGAGSEQYF.